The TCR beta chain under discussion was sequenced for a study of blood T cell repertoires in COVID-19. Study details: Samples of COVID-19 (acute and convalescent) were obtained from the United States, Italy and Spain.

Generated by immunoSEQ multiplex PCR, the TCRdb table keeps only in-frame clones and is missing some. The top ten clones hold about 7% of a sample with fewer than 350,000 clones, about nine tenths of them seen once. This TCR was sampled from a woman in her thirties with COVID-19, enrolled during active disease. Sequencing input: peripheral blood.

CDR3 loop: CASTPTSDQETQYF. The CDR3 DNA follows: TGCGCCAGCACACCGACTAGCGACCAAGAGACCCAGTACTTC. The chain links TRBV5-1 to TRBJ2-5; 8 positions agree with TRBD2. The CDR3 is made up of 14 amino acids. CDR1 is SGHRS, CDR2 YFSETQ, per germline. The V segment lost 6 bases and the J segment 0 bases; nucleotides outside the gene matches: 4. Complete variable domain (other parts from reference TRBV5-1 and TRBJ2-5): KAGVTQTPRYLIKTRGQQVTLSCSPISGHRSVSWYQQTPGQGLQFLFEYFSETQRNKGNFPGRFSGRQFSNSRSEMNVSTLELGDSALYLCASTPTSDQETQYFGPGTRLLVL.